The next 30 T cell receptor beta chains were all read from a single sample in a study of blood T cell repertoires in COVID-19. Here immunoSEQ multiplex PCR was the method, and the copy in TCRdb shows in-frame clones only, minus some. The sample lists about 290,000 clones, over 80% occurring once. Material: peripheral blood. The receptors originated from a woman between 45 and 60 years old with active or convalescent COVID-19.

The chain carries TRBV10-3 and TRBJ1-3, with D maybe TRBD1 (6 bases). Trimming took 10 bases from V and 0 from J, leaving 16 bases between them. Germline CDR1 and CDR2: ENHRY and SYGVKD. CDR3 size: 15 residues. CDR3 nucleotides: TGTGCCAGCCAACAGGGATACTCCTCTGGAAACACCATATATTTT. It yields the protein CASQQGYSSGNTIYF.

The genes are TRBV29-1 and TRBJ1-2; D gene unclear. The CDR3 spans 10 residues. Between the trimmed V and J ends, which lost 4 bases and 6 bases, there was a span of 6 bases. CDR1 is SQVTM, CDR2 ANQGSEA, per germline. The CDR3 DNA sequence: TGCAGCGTTGGGGAGGATGGCTACACCTTC. It codes for CSVGEDGYTF.

The V and J genes are TRBV5-4 and TRBJ2-1; D might be TRBD2 (5 bases). Trimming took 0 bases from V and 9 from J, leaving 19 bases between them. The CDR3 runs 16 residues. CDR1 and CDR2 from the germline V gene are SGHNT and YYREEE (reference sequence). The CDR3 is CASSLGLLVSSSEQFF. The CDR3 DNA reads TGTGCCAGCAGCTTGGGGTTACTAGTGTCGTCAAGTGAGCAGTTCTTC.

The chain carries TRBV9 and TRBJ2-1, with D possibly TRBD2 on 5 matching bases. The CDR3 is made up of 14 amino acids. Germline V gives CDR1 SGDLS, CDR2 YYNGEE. With 3 bases removed from V and 10 bases from J, the gap between germline ends came to 17 bases. CDR3 region: CASSASGQEGEQFF. CDR3 nucleotides: TGTGCCAGCAGCGCCAGCGGCCAAGAGGGAGAGCAGTTCTTC. Variable domain in full (rest from reference TRBV9 and TRBJ2-1): DSGVTQTPKHLITATGQRVTLRCSPRSGDLSVYWYQQSLDQGLQFLIQYYNGEERAKGNILERFSAQQFPDLHSELNLSSLELGDSALYFCASSASGQEGEQFFGPGTRLTVL.

This chain connects TRBV4-2 to TRBJ2-1; 9 nucleotides align to TRBD2. V was pared by 4 bases and J by 9 bases, with 13 bases of the junction left unmatched. Per the germline V gene, CDR1 is LGHNA and CDR2 is YNFKEQ. The CDR3 spans 16 residues. The CDR3 spells CASSPDVFSGRLEQFF. CDR3 in DNA: TGTGCCAGCAGCCCGGACGTTTTTAGCGGGAGACTTGAGCAGTTCTTC.

The rearrangement uses TRBV7-8 and TRBJ2-3, with 7 bases lining up with TRBD1. The V gene's germline CDR1 is SGHVS and CDR2 FQNEAQ. With 5 bases clipped from V and 1 base from J, the junction kept 6 bases outside the gene matches. The CDR3 runs 15 residues. The CDR3 DNA sequence: TGTGCCAGCAGCAGAACAGGGGTGGGCACAGATACGCAGTATTTT. It encodes CASSRTGVGTDTQYF.

The V call is TRBV7-2, the J call TRBJ1-2; a weak D match, TRBD1 (5 bases). The V end lost 2 bases, the J end lost 1 base, and 11 bases lay between the germline ends. Germline values: CDR1 SGHTA, CDR2 FQGNSA. This CDR3 comprises 15 residues. The CDR3 loop reads CASSLKGPLNYGYTF. DNA of the CDR3: TGTGCCAGCAGCTTAAAGGGGCCCCTTAACTATGGCTACACCTTC.

This chain connects TRBV5-1 to TRBJ1-1, with a weak D call TRBD1 (5 bases). Germline values: CDR1 SGHRS, CDR2 YFSETQ. The CDR3 totals 15 residues. V lost 4 bases and J lost 1, with 14 bases in between. In DNA form, the CDR3 reads TGCGCCAGCAGCCCGACGCCTACAGGGAACACTGAAGCTTTCTTT. Its translation: CASSPTPTGNTEAFF.

The chain is built from TRBV4-1 and TRBJ2-6; a weak D match, TRBD1 (5 bases). Trimming took 4 bases from V and 0 from J, leaving 19 bases between them. The CDR3 runs to 19 residues. Per germline, CDR1 MGHRA and CDR2 YSYEKL. The CDR3 DNA sequence: TGCGCCAGCAGCCTCTACCCAGGCAGGGCCACCTCTGGGGCCAACGTCCTGACTTTC. Protein sequence: CASSLYPGRATSGANVLTF.

The rearrangement joins TRBV6-5 to TRBJ2-2, with D hard to call. CDR3 length: 15 amino acids. The V gene lost 1 base and the J gene lost 4 bases, with 10 bases spanning the gap. Germline V lookup: CDR1 MNHEY, CDR2 SVGAGI. Here the CDR3 reads CASSYYTDLTGELFF. CDR3 nucleotide sequence: TGTGCCAGCAGTTACTATACAGACCTCACCGGGGAGCTGTTTTTT.

The gene calls are TRBV29-1 and TRBJ1-1, with D uncertain. The CDR3 totals 14 residues. Trimming stripped 3 bases from V and 0 bases from J, with 11 bases between. Germline CDR1 SQVTM, CDR2 ANQGSEA. The CDR3 spells CSVDQRGMNTEAFF. The DNA for the CDR3 is TGCAGCGTTGACCAGCGCGGCATGAACACTGAAGCTTTCTTT.

The rearrangement joins TRBV2 to TRBJ2-7; 12 nucleotides match TRBD1. The V and J ends lost 7 bases and 7 bases, in that order; junction bases with no gene match: 5. This CDR3 region has 13 residues. Germline CDR1 and CDR2: SNHLY and FYNNEI. The CDR3 loop reads CASMGTGGLEQYF. In nucleotides, the CDR3 is TGTGCCAGCATGGGGACAGGGGGCCTGGAGCAGTACTTC.

In its sample, this clone was seen a few times. This rearrangement joins TRBV5-6 to TRBJ1-2; D possibly corresponds to TRBD1 (6 bases). The CDR3 runs to 17 residues. With 3 bases removed from V and 1 base from J, the gap between germline ends came to 19 bases. From germline, CDR1 is SGHDT and CDR2 YYEEEE. The CDR3 bases are TGTGCCAGCAGCTCCTCCCTAGGCGGGGGGCTTAACTATGGCTACACCTTC. This codes for CASSSSLGGGLNYGYTF. Full variable domain (outside the CDR3, taken from reference TRBV5-6 and TRBJ1-2): DAGVTQSPTHLIKTRGQQVTLRCSPKSGHDTVSWYQQALGQGPQFIFQYYEEEERQRGNFPDRFSGHQFPNYSSELNVNALLLGDSALYLCASSSSLGGGLNYGYTFGSGTRLTVV.

V usage is TRBV2 and J usage is TRBJ1-3, with D possibly matching TRBD1 (5 bases). The CDR3 is 15 amino acids. Germline values: CDR1 SNHLY, CDR2 FYNNEI. Deletions cut 6 bases from V and 0 bases from J, with 12 bases between. The DNA of the CDR3 is TGTGCCAGCAGAGCCCGACAGTTCTCTGGAAACACCATATATTTT. As protein: CASRARQFSGNTIYF.

The chain employs TRBV5-1 and TRBJ2-3, with 7 nucleotides matching TRBD2. Germline CDR1 is SGHRS and CDR2 is YFSETQ. The CDR3 totals 13 residues. The V gene end was trimmed by 7 bases and the J gene end by 3 bases; junction bases not matched to a gene: 5. The CDR3: CASGHSGTDTQYF. In DNA form, the CDR3 reads TGCGCCAGCGGACATAGCGGGACAGATACGCAGTATTTT.

This chain links TRBV4-1 with TRBJ2-1; D gene uncertain. The CDR3 contains 14 residues. Trimming stripped 0 bases from V and 7 bases from J, with 10 bases between. The germline V gene has CDR1 MGHRA and CDR2 YSYEKL. CDR3 loop: CASSQDLSPNEQFF. In DNA form, the CDR3 reads TGCGCCAGCAGCCAAGATTTATCCCCTAATGAGCAGTTCTTC.

DNA for the CDR3: TGTGCCAGCAGTGAATATGGCGGGACGGGGGAAAAACTGTTTTTT. This codes for CASSEYGGTGEKLFF. The chain links TRBV6-1 to TRBJ1-4; TRBD1 might be the D (5 bases). The CDR3 covers 15 residues. The V end lost 2 bases, the J end lost 8 bases, and 15 bases lay between the germline ends. Per the germline V gene, CDR1 is MNHNS and CDR2 is SASEGT.

The chain carries TRBV27 and TRBJ2-1, with 12 bases aligning to TRBD2. V trimming: 6 bases; J trimming: 8 bases; junction bases outside the gene matches: 5. Germline CDR1 and CDR2: MNHEY and SMNVEV (reference sequence). This CDR3 is 14 amino acids long. CDR3 DNA sequence: TGTGCCAGCAGCGGACTAGCGGGATTCTATGAGCAGTTCTTC. Translating it yields CASSGLAGFYEQFF.

V usage is TRBV27 and J usage is TRBJ1-2; TRBD1 matches at 9 bases. Germline lookup yields CDR1 MNHEY and CDR2 SMNVEV (reference sequence). The CDR3 consists of 15 residues. V lost 6 bases and J lost 4; bases outside the gene matches: 9. The CDR3 DNA is TGTGCCAGCAGCCAAACCGGGACAGGGCCCTATGGCTACACCTTC. This gives the protein CASSQTGTGPYGYTF.

V and J are TRBV27 and TRBJ2-3; a possible D gene is TRBD2 (6 bases). Trimming took off 4 bases at V and 0 bases at J, with 11 bases between the two ends. Germline V gene lookup returns CDR1 MNHEY and CDR2 SMNVEV (reference sequence). The CDR3 covers 15 residues. CDR3 in amino acids: CASSSWGVSTDTQYF. The CDR3 coding sequence is TGTGCCAGCAGTTCCTGGGGGGTTAGCACAGATACGCAGTATTTT.

This clone was counted between two and nine times. The chain employs TRBV7-8 and TRBJ2-5, with 7 nucleotides matching TRBD2. The CDR3 totals 15 residues. V lost 5 bases and J lost 5; bases outside the gene matches: 11. Germline values: CDR1 SGHVS, CDR2 FQNEAQ. The CDR3 DNA is TGTGCCAGCAGCACCATGCGGGGGTCTGGGGAGACCCAGTACTTC. This sequence encodes CASSTMRGSGETQYF.

The chain carries TRBV27 and TRBJ1-6, with D possibly being TRBD1 (5 bases). Germline V CDR1 and CDR2: MNHEY, SMNVEV (reference sequence). This CDR3 has 14 amino acids. The V end lost 5 bases, the J end lost 10 bases, and 15 bases lay between the germline ends. The CDR3 DNA is TGTGCCAGCAGTGGGCTGACAGCCTGGTCACCCCTCCACTTT. Translated, it gives CASSGLTAWSPLHF.

The chain links TRBV6-5 to TRBJ1-2; 8 nucleotides agree with TRBD1. Per the germline V gene, CDR1 is MNHEY and CDR2 is SVGAGI. This CDR3 is built from 14 residues. Germline trimming cut 10 bases from V and 2 bases from J; bases unmatched to any gene: 9. Written as DNA, the CDR3 is TGTGCCACTCCTGAACAGGGGGAAAACTATGGCTACACCTTC. This codes for CATPEQGENYGYTF.

This chain connects TRBV18 to TRBJ2-5; D may be TRBD2 (6 bases). The CDR3 is made up of 15 amino acids. CDR1 and CDR2 from the germline V gene are KGHSH and LQKENI. Between the trimmed V and J ends, which lost 3 bases and 1 base, there was a span of 12 bases. The CDR3 bases are TGTGCCAGCTCACCCCGGGGGAATCCCCAAGAGACCCAGTACTTC. It is translated as CASSPRGNPQETQYF.

A single count supports this clone. V usage is TRBV29-1 and J usage is TRBJ1-5; weak D call: TRBD1 (6 bases). Trimming took 6 bases from V and 6 from J, leaving 15 bases between them. Germline V gene lookup returns CDR1 SQVTM and CDR2 ANQGSEA. This CDR3 region has 13 residues. CDR3 residues: CSVATGWTQPQHF. The CDR3, as DNA: TGCAGCGTAGCAACAGGGTGGACTCAGCCCCAGCATTTT.

The gene calls are TRBV6-2 or TRBV6-3 and TRBJ2-1; D call uncertain. Germline CDR1 MNHEY, CDR2 SVGEGT. The CDR3 sequence is 15 residues long. Deletions cut 5 bases from V and 4 bases from J, with 15 bases between. CDR3 nucleotide sequence: TGTGCCAGCAGTAGAATGCGCGCTTTTTACAATGAGCAGTTCTTC. This encodes CASSRMRAFYNEQFF.

This clone was seen only once. The chain combines TRBV9 with TRBJ2-1, with 9 nucleotides matching TRBD2. The CDR3 is made up of 15 amino acids. With 0 bases clipped from V and 8 bases from J, the junction kept 6 bases outside the gene matches. From germline, CDR1 is SGDLS and CDR2 YYNGEE. CDR3: CASSVGPTSGHEQFF. CDR3 nucleotides: TGTGCCAGCAGCGTAGGCCCGACTAGCGGTCATGAGCAGTTCTTC.

CDR3 DNA: TGCGCCAGCAGCCCGCCTGTAGCGGGGGCTCTCACAGATACGCAGTATTTT. This sequence encodes CASSPPVAGALTDTQYF. The V gene is TRBV5-1, the J gene TRBJ2-3; TRBD2 matches at 9 bases. The V gene end was trimmed by 4 bases and the J gene end by 2 bases; junction bases not matched to a gene: 11. Germline CDR1 is SGHRS and CDR2 is YFSETQ. This CDR3 is 17 amino acids long.

The J gene is TRBJ1-1, the V gene TRBV30; D is possibly TRBD1 (6 bases). CDR3 length: 13 amino acids. V was clipped by 8 bases and J by 3 bases, with 16 bases between them. Germline lookup yields CDR1 GTSNPN and CDR2 SVGIG (reference sequence). The CDR3 is CARTDSLYTEAFF. CDR3 nucleotides: TGTGCCCGGACGGACAGTCTTTACACTGAAGCTTTCTTT.

This chain joins TRBV6-5 and TRBJ1-2, with D perhaps matching TRBD1 (6 bases). V was trimmed by 6 bases and J by 5 bases, leaving 16 bases between them. The CDR3 loop spans 14 amino acids. Per the germline V gene, CDR1 is MNHEY and CDR2 is SVGAGI. The DNA for the CDR3 is TGTGCCAGCAGATTAACCGGGACACAGTATGGCTACACCTTC. Translating it yields CASRLTGTQYGYTF.